A single sample is the source of the 27 T cell receptor beta chains below, sequenced in a study of T cell repertoires in cytomegalovirus infection. These TCRs are of unknown antigen specificity. MiXCR, run by TCRdb on the reads, gives a single entry per CDR3 protein. The sample contains tens of thousands of distinct CDR3 sequences, about 20% of which appear only once. The starting material was CD8+ T cells from cultured PBMCs, obtained from culture after CMV antigen stimulation. Receptors were obtained from a human donor in good health (CMV status not recorded). Some clones in this sample may be carry-over from other donors' samples.

This chain joins TRBV2 and TRBJ2-7; 10 bases are shared with TRBD2. Germline V CDR1 and CDR2: SNHLY, FYNNEI. The CDR3 has 15 residues. V lost 5 bases to trimming and J lost 4 bases; unmatched junction nucleotides: 8. In DNA form, the CDR3 reads TGTGCCAGCAGTTTCGGACTAGCGGAGACATACGAGCAGTACTTC. Protein product: CASSFGLAETYEQYF. Complete variable domain (other parts from reference TRBV2 and TRBJ2-7): EPEVTQTPSHQVTQMGQEVILRCVPISNHLYFYWYRQILGQKVEFLVSFYNNEISEKSEIFDDQFSVERPDGSNFTLKIRSTKLEDSAMYFCASSFGLAETYEQYFGPGTRLTVT.

J is TRBJ1-1 and V is TRBV12-3 or TRBV12-4; 7 bases match TRBD1. V gave up 2 bases and J gave up 7 bases; unmatched junction bases: 19. The length of the CDR3 is 18 residues. The CDR3 DNA is TGTGCCAGCAGTTTAAGGGGGCAGCTGCGAGCACGCGATGGTGAAGCTTTCTTT. Translation gives CASSLRGQLRARDGEAFF.

CDR3 loop: CASSSGLAGTSTDTQYF. In DNA form, the CDR3 reads TGTGCCAGCAGCTCAGGACTAGCGGGGACTAGCACAGATACGCAGTATTTT. V and J are TRBV7-6 and TRBJ2-3; TRBD2 aligns across 12 bases. Germline V gene data show CDR1 as SGHVS and CDR2 as FNYEAQ. J gave up 0 bases and V 4 bases, and 5 bases lay outside the gene matches. This CDR3 is 17 amino acids long.

The chain has TRBV7-6 and TRBJ2-1; D not certain. Germline-derived CDR1 and CDR2 are SGHVS and FNYEAQ. V was pared by 3 bases and J by 6 bases, with 9 bases between. The CDR3 contains 13 residues. CDR3 residues: CASSFFQSNEQFF. The CDR3 nucleotides read TGTGCCAGCAGCTTTTTTCAGAGCAATGAGCAGTTCTTC.

In its sample, this clonotype was seen a few times. Here the CDR3 DNA reads TGTGCCAGCAGCAGCCCGGGCGGGGCTTGGGGCACCGGGGAGCTGTTTTTT. It translates to CASSSPGGAWGTGELFF. The chain combines TRBV7-6 with TRBJ2-2, with a tentative D call TRBD2 (6 bases). Trimming removed 5 bases from V and 4 bases from J, with 20 bases in between. This CDR3 is 17 amino acids long. Germline CDR1 is SGHVS and CDR2 is FNYEAQ.

This clonotype was seen at least ten times. V is TRBV6-2 or TRBV6-3 and J is TRBJ1-1; no clear D gene. Germline CDR1 MNHEY, CDR2 SVGEGT. V lost 5 bases, J lost 6 bases, and 13 bases lay in between. The CDR3 is made up of 13 amino acids. The CDR3 spells CASSISQRPEAFF. In nucleotides, the CDR3 is TGTGCCAGCAGTATCTCCCAGAGGCCTGAAGCTTTCTTT.

The chain couples TRBV25-1 to TRBJ2-5, with 12 bases aligning to TRBD1. The length of the CDR3 is 15 residues. Germline-derived CDR1 and CDR2 are MGHDK and SYGVNS. J was trimmed by 5 bases and V by 3 bases; bases with no gene match: 4. CDR3 sequence: CASSDWDRGLETQYF. The CDR3 coding sequence is TGTGCCAGCAGTGACTGGGACAGGGGGCTTGAGACCCAGTACTTC.

There are a few counts of this clonotype. This rearrangement joins TRBV4-2 to TRBJ2-7; the D is unclear. This CDR3 contains 15 residues. Germline V gene lookup returns CDR1 LGHNA and CDR2 YNFKEQ. V gave up 1 base and J gave up 0 bases, with 10 bases separating them. Here the CDR3 DNA reads TGTGCCAGCAGCCAAGGTGCCACAGTCTCCTACGAGCAGTACTTC. Its translation is CASSQGATVSYEQYF.

The table lists this clonotype with a few counts. The CDR3 region has the DNA TGTGCCAGCAGCCAAACACAGGCGAACACTGAAGCTTTCTTT. Amino acids: CASSQTQANTEAFF. This chain links TRBV5-6 with TRBJ1-1; D perhaps matches TRBD1 (5 bases). The length of the CDR3 is 14 residues. V lost 4 bases to trimming and J lost 1 base, with 11 bases between them. Germline-derived CDR1 and CDR2 are SGHDT and YYEEEE.

This clonotype was found a few times. V gene TRBV6-1 combines with J gene TRBJ2-1, with 9 bases identical to TRBD2. The CDR3 length is 14 residues. The germline V gene encodes CDR1 MNHNS and CDR2 SASEGT. J gave up 6 bases and V 7 bases, and 7 bases lay outside the gene matches. CDR3 sequence: CASIPGTSINEQFF. The CDR3 region has the DNA TGTGCCAGCATCCCCGGGACTAGCATCAATGAGCAGTTCTTC.

This clonotype has only a few counts. The junction differs from germline at one of its ends, possibly a read error. The chain joins TRBV12-3 or TRBV12-4 to TRBJ2-7, with D perhaps assigned TRBD1 or TRBD2 (6 bases each). This CDR3 comprises 13 residues. CDR3 residues: CASSLGGGTLGVF. The CDR3 DNA is TGTGCCAGCAGTTTAGGCGGAGGGACACTAGGGGTCTTC.

This clonotype was seen a handful of times. The chain links TRBV7-2 to TRBJ2-3, with 11 bases matching TRBD2. CDR3 length equals 17 residues. In germline, CDR1 is SGHTA, CDR2 FQGNSA. V lost 4 bases, J lost 3 bases, and 9 bases stayed unmatched. Here the CDR3 DNA reads TGTGCCAGCAGCTCTCCGACTAGCGGGGAGAGGACAGATACGCAGTATTTT. Its translation is CASSSPTSGERTDTQYF.

This clonotype was recorded a few times. This sequence joins TRBV7-9 and TRBJ1-1, with TRBD1 matching 9 bases. CDR1 is SEHNR and CDR2 is FQNEAQ in the germline V gene (reference sequence). Germline trimming cut 5 bases from V and 10 bases from J; bases unmatched to any gene: 11. The CDR3 contains 14 residues. As DNA, the CDR3 is TGTGCCAGCAGCGCCCACAGGGGGCGAATTCGAGCTTTCTTT. This codes for CASSAHRGRIRAFF.

On this clonotype: One junction end does not reproduce the germline sequence, and a read error may be involved. The chain uses TRBV7-9 and TRBJ2-7, with TRBD1 matching 11 bases. The CDR3 has 15 amino acids. CDR1 SEHNR and CDR2 FQNEAQ come from the germline V gene (reference sequence). The CDR3 loop reads CASSSRTGGPFEQYF. In nucleotides, the CDR3 is TGTGCAAGCAGCTCACGGACAGGGGGCCCCTTTGAGCAGTACTTC.

The rearrangement links TRBV12-3 or TRBV12-4 to TRBJ2-1; D gene ambiguous. This CDR3 comprises 12 residues. The V gene lost 3 bases and the J gene lost 8 bases, with 8 bases spanning the gap. DNA for the CDR3: TGTGCCAGCAGTTTTAGAGTTGATGAGCAGTTCTTC. Its protein product is CASSFRVDEQFF.

The rearrangement uses TRBV4-3 and TRBJ2-7; no reliable D call. Germline lookup yields CDR1 LGHNA and CDR2 YSLEER. The V and J ends lost 1 base and 3 bases respectively, with 16 bases between them. This CDR3 contains 16 residues. DNA of the CDR3: TGCGCCAGCAGCCAAGTGGGCCCCCCAGGTAGCTACGAGCAGTACTTC. Translated: CASSQVGPPGSYEQYF.

This clonotype was observed a handful of times. The V and J genes are TRBV7-9 and TRBJ2-2; a weak D match, TRBD1 (5 bases). Trimming removed 4 bases at V and 1 base at J, with 7 bases between. Germline V lookup: CDR1 SEHNR, CDR2 FQNEAQ (reference sequence). The CDR3 is 14 residues long. The CDR3 reads CASSSTGNTGELFF. The CDR3, as DNA: TGTGCCAGCAGCTCTACAGGGAACACCGGGGAGCTGTTTTTT. The entire variable domain, with the rest obtained from reference TRBV7-9 and TRBJ2-2, is as follows: DTGVSQNPRHKITKRGQNVTFRCDPISEHNRLYWYRQTLGQGPEFLTYFQNEAQLEKSRLLSDRFSAERPKGSFSTLEIQRTEQGDSAMYLCASSSTGNTGELFFGEGSRLTVL.

The V and J genes are TRBV7-6 and TRBJ1-1; D uncertain. V was cut by 5 bases and J by 7 bases, with 14 bases left in between. CDR3 length: 13 amino acids. Germline V gene sequence: CDR1 SGHVS, CDR2 FNYEAQ. The CDR3 is CASSAQPGDEAFF. The CDR3 DNA is TGTGCCAGCAGCGCCCAGCCGGGAGATGAAGCTTTCTTT.

The chain uses TRBV7-6 and TRBJ2-5; no reliable D call. The V gene's germline CDR1 is SGHVS and CDR2 FNYEAQ. The CDR3 is made up of 13 amino acids. Trimming took 4 bases from V and 4 from J, leaving 10 bases between them. The CDR3 protein is CASSSRLAETQYF. The DNA of the CDR3 is TGTGCCAGCAGCTCCCGACTTGCAGAGACCCAGTACTTC.

The genes are TRBV27 and TRBJ2-7, with 9 bases fitting TRBD1. Trimming cost V 5 bases and J 4 bases; bases outside gene matches: 3. The CDR3 is 13 amino acids. CDR1 and CDR2 from the germline V gene are MNHEY and SMNVEV (reference sequence). CDR3 sequence (DNA): TGTGCCAGCAGTACCGGGACAGGGTACGAGCAGTACTTC. Amino acid sequence: CASSTGTGYEQYF.

The chain recombines TRBV4-1 with TRBJ1-2; D perhaps matches TRBD1 (5 bases). Germline values: CDR1 MGHRA, CDR2 YSYEKL. CDR3 length equals 13 residues. V lost 1 base to trimming and J lost 3 bases, with 6 bases between them. In nucleotides, the CDR3 is TGCGCCAGCAGCCAAGCCAGGGACTATGGCTACACCTTC. Its translation: CASSQARDYGYTF.

The chain combines TRBV6-2 or TRBV6-3 with TRBJ1-2; 7 bases line up with TRBD1. The CDR3 loop spans 14 amino acids. The junction had 4 bases not matched to a gene; V was cut back by 5 bases and J by 1 base. Germline assignment: CDR1 MNHEY and CDR2 SVGEGT. DNA of the CDR3: TGTGCCAGCAGTGGACAGGAAAATAACTATGGCTACACCTTC. The encoded protein is CASSGQENNYGYTF.

In its sample, this clonotype was seen once. The chain employs TRBV2 and TRBJ2-7, with a possible D match to TRBD2 (7 bases). The CDR3 covers 15 residues. Germline V CDR1 and CDR2: SNHLY, FYNNEI. The V and J ends lost 8 bases and 1 base respectively, with 18 bases between them. In DNA form, the CDR3 reads TGTGCCAGCCCCTCCCCGGGGGGCGCATCCTACGAGCAGTACTTC. This codes for CASPSPGGASYEQYF. The full variable domain, rest sourced from reference TRBV2 and TRBJ2-7, is EPEVTQTPSHQVTQMGQEVILRCVPISNHLYFYWYRQILGQKVEFLVSFYNNEISEKSEIFDDQFSVERPDGSNFTLKIRSTKLEDSAMYFCASPSPGGASYEQYFGPGTRLTVT.

A few counts support this clonotype. V gene TRBV7-9 combines with J gene TRBJ2-2; unclear D gene. V lost 6 bases and J lost 1, with 3 bases in between. The CDR3 length is 12 residues. CDR1 SEHNR and CDR2 FQNEAQ come from the germline V gene (reference sequence). CDR3 bases: TGTGCCAGCAGAGGGAACACCGGGGAGCTGTTTTTT. Translation: CASRGNTGELFF.

This clonotype has only a few counts. V is TRBV6-5 and J is TRBJ2-1, with 7 positions matching TRBD2. Germline V lookup: CDR1 MNHEY, CDR2 SVGAGI. The CDR3 consists of 14 residues. Germline trimming cut 6 bases from V and 8 bases from J; bases unmatched to any gene: 10. DNA of the CDR3: TGTGCCAGCAGCCACTTACGCGGGGGTGATGAGCAGTTCTTC. Its translation is CASSHLRGGDEQFF.

This clonotype was recorded a few times. V gene TRBV28 combines with J gene TRBJ2-7; D assignment may be TRBD1 or TRBD2 (6 bases each). Germline-derived CDR1 and CDR2 are MDHEN and SYDVKM. The CDR3 is 14 residues long. Trimming pared 6 bases from V and 5 bases from J, leaving 17 bases between. The CDR3 sequence is CASSRGGGYNEQYF. The CDR3 region has the DNA TGTGCCAGCAGCCGTGGAGGGGGTTATAACGAGCAGTACTTC.

This clonotype has only a few counts. V usage is TRBV12-3 or TRBV12-4 and J usage is TRBJ1-1, with unresolved D. Trimming cost V 7 bases and J 0 bases, with 12 bases left between them. This CDR3 has 14 residues. DNA for the CDR3: TGTGCCAGCATGTACACGGGCCTGAACACTGAAGCTTTCTTT. Translated, it gives CASMYTGLNTEAFF.